This T cell receptor beta chain was recorded in a study of chemoradiotherapy in HPV16-positive cancers. Germline V lookup: CDR1 MDHEN, CDR2 SYDVKM. The CDR3 has 12 amino acids. V lost 2 bases, J lost 9 bases, and 4 bases stayed unmatched. Study-wide points: HPV-specific T cells were functionally defined from only a couple of HPV16-positive patients.

Measured with immunoSEQ multiplex PCR; TCRdb has only the in-frame clones, and not every one. The repertoire has 30,000 or so clones, about 89% of them found once; the top ten carry over 3%. With respect to this clone: Antigen: not known.

Sequencing used blood, obtained from a patient who underwent chemoradiotherapy. The chain joins TRBV28 to TRBJ2-7; 7 bases line up with TRBD1. This sequence was found in a human donor with HPV-associated anogenital cancer. CDR3 region: CASSLERQGQYF. In nucleotides, the CDR3 is TGTGCCAGCAGTTTAGAGAGACAGGGGCAGTACTTC.